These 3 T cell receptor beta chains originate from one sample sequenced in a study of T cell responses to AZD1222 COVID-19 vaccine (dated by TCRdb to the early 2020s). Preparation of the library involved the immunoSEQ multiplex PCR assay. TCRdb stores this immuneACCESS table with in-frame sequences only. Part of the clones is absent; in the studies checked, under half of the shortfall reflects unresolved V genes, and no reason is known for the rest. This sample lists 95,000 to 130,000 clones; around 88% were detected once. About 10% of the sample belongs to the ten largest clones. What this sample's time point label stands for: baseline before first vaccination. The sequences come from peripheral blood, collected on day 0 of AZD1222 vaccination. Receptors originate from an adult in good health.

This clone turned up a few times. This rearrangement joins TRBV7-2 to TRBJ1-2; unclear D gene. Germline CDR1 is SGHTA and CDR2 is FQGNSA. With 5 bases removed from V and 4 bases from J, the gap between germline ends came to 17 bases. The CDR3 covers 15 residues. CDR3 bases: TGTGCCAGCAGCCAAGTGGGCAGTCTTTCCTATGGCTACACCTTC. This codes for CASSQVGSLSYGYTF.

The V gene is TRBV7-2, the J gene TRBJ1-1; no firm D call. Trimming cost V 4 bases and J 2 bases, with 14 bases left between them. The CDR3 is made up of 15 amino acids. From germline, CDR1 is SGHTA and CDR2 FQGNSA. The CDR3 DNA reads TGTGCCAGCAGCTCCTACCAGAATTCTAACACTGAAGCTTTCTTT. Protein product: CASSSYQNSNTEAFF.

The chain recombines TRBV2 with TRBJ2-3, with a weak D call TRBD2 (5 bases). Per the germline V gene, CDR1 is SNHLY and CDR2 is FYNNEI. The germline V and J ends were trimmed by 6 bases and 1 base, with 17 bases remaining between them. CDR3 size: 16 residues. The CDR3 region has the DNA TGTGCCAGCAGCCCCCAAGCGGTCCTACGCACAGATACGCAGTATTTT. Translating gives CASSPQAVLRTDTQYF.